The sequence of this T cell receptor beta chain was determined in a study of T cells in localized non-small cell lung cancer. General study points: Out of the top 100 tumor clones, a median around 57 were seen in adjacent lung. Exceeding tumor, uninvolved adjacent lung had the highest T cell clonality. Heterogeneity remains possible, as sequencing covered one tumor region only. A higher density of T cells in blood coincided with extended overall survival.

With respect to this clone: Its matching antigen is unknown.

V was cut by 5 bases and J by 0 bases, with 11 bases left in between. The CDR3 is 15 amino acids. CDR1 SEHNR and CDR2 FQNEAQ come from the germline V gene (reference sequence). Some clones are missing from TCRdb's copy, which holds only in-frame ones; the method was immunoSEQ multiplex PCR. The table shows tens of thousands of clones, with approximately 84% occurring only once. The sample here was peripheral blood, taken before any cancer treatment. This sequence joins TRBV7-9 and TRBJ1-3; D possibly corresponds to TRBD1 (5 bases). The TCR originated in a man aged 35 to 69 with stage I lung adenocarcinoma. CDR3 residues: CASSPDRFSGNTIYF. The CDR3 DNA is TGTGCCAGCAGCCCAGACAGATTCTCTGGAAACACCATATATTTT.